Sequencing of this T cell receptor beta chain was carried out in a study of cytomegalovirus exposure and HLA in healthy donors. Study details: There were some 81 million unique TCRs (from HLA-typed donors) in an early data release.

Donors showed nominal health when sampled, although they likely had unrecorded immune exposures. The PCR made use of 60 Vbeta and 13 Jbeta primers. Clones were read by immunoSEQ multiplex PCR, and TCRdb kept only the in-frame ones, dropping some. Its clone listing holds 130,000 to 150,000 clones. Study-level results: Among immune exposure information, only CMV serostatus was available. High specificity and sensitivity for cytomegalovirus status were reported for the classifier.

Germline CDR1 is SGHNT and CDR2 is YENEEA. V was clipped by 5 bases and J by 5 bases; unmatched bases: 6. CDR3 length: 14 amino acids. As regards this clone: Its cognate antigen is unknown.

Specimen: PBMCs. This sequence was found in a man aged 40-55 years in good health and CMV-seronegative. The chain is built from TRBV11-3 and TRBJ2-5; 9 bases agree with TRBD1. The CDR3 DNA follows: TGTGCCAGCAGCCTGGACAGGGGAGGGGAGACCCAGTACTTC. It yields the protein CASSLDRGGETQYF. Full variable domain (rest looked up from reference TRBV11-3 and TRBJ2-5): EAGVVQSPRYKIIEKKQPVAFWCNPISGHNTLYWYLQNLGQGPELLIRYENEEAVDDSQLPKDRFSAERLKGVDSTLKIQPAELGDSAVYLCASSLDRGGETQYFGPGTRLLVL.